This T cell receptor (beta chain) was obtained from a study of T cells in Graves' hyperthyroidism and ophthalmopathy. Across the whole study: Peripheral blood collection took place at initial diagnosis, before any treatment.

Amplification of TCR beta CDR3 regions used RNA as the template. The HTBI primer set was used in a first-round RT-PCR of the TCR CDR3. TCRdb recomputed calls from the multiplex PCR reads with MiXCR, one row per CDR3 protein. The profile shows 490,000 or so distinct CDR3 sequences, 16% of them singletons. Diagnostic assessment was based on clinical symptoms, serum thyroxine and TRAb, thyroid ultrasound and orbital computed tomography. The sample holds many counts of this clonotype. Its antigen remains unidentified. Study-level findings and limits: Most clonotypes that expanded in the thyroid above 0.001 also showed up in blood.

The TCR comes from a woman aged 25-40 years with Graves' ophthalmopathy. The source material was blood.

CDR3 amino acids: CASSQEATRGSYEQYF. Here the CDR3 DNA reads TGCGCCAGCAGCCAAGAAGCGACTAGAGGCTCCTACGAGCAGTACTTC. The chain is built from TRBV4-1 and TRBJ2-7, with D possibly being TRBD2 (6 bases). This CDR3 contains 16 residues. CDR1 and CDR2 (germline): MGHRA, YSYEKL. Trimming left V 0 bases short and J 0 bases short, with 12 bases between.